These T cell receptor beta chains were read from a single sample in a study of blood T cell repertoires in COVID-19. The method was immunoSEQ multiplex PCR; TCRdb's version includes in-frame clones alone and lacks a portion of them. The sample includes roughly 140,000 clones, roughly 88% of them seen just once. The sample consisted of peripheral blood. The receptor source for this set is a woman between 45 and 65 years old with acute or convalescent COVID-19. CDR3s include the opening cysteine and the closing phenylalanine or tryptophan. Fields, in order: clone size, D gene, J gene, V gene, CDR3 DNA, CDR3 protein. The D gene is left open where the match is weak. Only part of the rows carry a size: once, few, many, or a class if the clone is expanded.

.,TRBD2,TRBJ2-7,TRBV12-3/TRBV12-4,TGTGCCAGCAGTTTAGCGCGGGGGACCGAGCAGTACTTC,CASSLARGTEQYF
few,TRBD1,TRBJ2-1,TRBV5-1,TGCGCCAGCAGCTTGGGGCTAGCAGGGGGCAATGAGCAGTTCTTC,CASSLGLAGGNEQFF
few,TRBD2,TRBJ2-3,TRBV14,TGTGCCAGCAGCCAAGATTTCGGACTAGCAGGTCGTACAGATACGCAGTATTTT,CASSQDFGLAGRTDTQYF
.,.,TRBJ2-7,TRBV27,TGTGCCAGCAGCTTGGGATCGAGCGGATACGAGCAGTACTTC,CASSLGSSGYEQYF
.,.,TRBJ1-3,TRBV24-1,TGTGCCACCAGTGATTTGCCTGAGGAGATCTCTGGAAACACCATATATTTT,CATSDLPEEISGNTIYF
.,TRBD1,TRBJ2-3,TRBV23-1,TGCGCCAGCAGTCAAACCCTGACAGGGGGCGAGACAGATACGCAGTATTTT,CASSQTLTGGETDTQYF
.,.,TRBJ2-1,TRBV5-1,TGCGCCAGCGTCGGGGGCGGGAGCTCCTACAATGAGCAGTTCTTC,CASVGGGSSYNEQFF
.,TRBD2,TRBJ2-2,TRBV19,TGTGCCAGTAGTATAGCGGGAGGGCCGGTCACCGGGGAGCTGTTTTTT,CASSIAGGPVTGELFF
.,.,TRBJ1-6,TRBV4-1,TGCGCCAGCAGCCAAGTACAACGACAGGCATCACCCCTCCACTTT,CASSQVQRQASPLHF
.,.,TRBJ1-2,TRBV28,TGTGCCAGCAGTTCGGGGGTTCATGCGGCCACCCTTGGCTACACCTTC,CASSSGVHAATLGYTF
.,TRBD1,TRBJ2-2,TRBV6-5,TGTGCCAGCAGTTACTCCGGGACAGCGAACACCGGGGAGCTGTTTTTT,CASSYSGTANTGELFF
few,.,TRBJ1-5,TRBV5-6,TGTGCCAGCAGCTGGCGAGACAGTCCTAGTCAGCCCCAGCATTTT,CASSWRDSPSQPQHF
.,.,TRBJ2-2,TRBV5-1,TGCGCCAGCAGCCCCTGGGTACCGGGACACCCGAACACCGGGGAGCTGTTTTTT,CASSPWVPGHPNTGELFF
.,.,TRBJ1-6,TRBV29-1,TGCAGCGTTGGAGGCCAGGGAAATTCACCCCTCCACTTT,CSVGGQGNSPLHF
.,.,TRBJ1-1,TRBV10-2,TGCGCCAGCAGTGAGTCGGCCGGTGGAGGGGCTTTCTTT,CASSESAGGGAFF
.,TRBD1,TRBJ2-7,TRBV6-2/TRBV6-3,TGTGCCAGCAGTACCAGCCTCCCGGGACAGGGTCTAGACGAGCAGTACTTC,CASSTSLPGQGLDEQYF
.,TRBD1,TRBJ1-6,TRBV7-6,TGTGCCAGCAGCATCAGGACAGGGATAATGAATTCACCCCTCCACTTT,CASSIRTGIMNSPLHF